The clone carrying this T cell receptor beta chain was seen once. Its specificity is not known. The entry originates in a study of breast tumors, draining lymph nodes, adjacent tissues. TCRdb reanalysed the multiplex PCR reads using MiXCR and keeps one entry per CDR3 protein. Of about 140,000 distinct CDR3 sequences in the sample, approximately 29% were seen once. Points from the study as a whole: Luminal-like breast cancer showed significantly greater tumor-nontumor repertoire similarity than basal-like breast cancer did. Compared with lymph nodes, tumors were less diverse; compared with nontumor tissue, more.

Breast cancer patients provided tissue from their axillary draining lymph nodes. This CDR3 has 17 residues. V was clipped by 6 bases and J by 2 bases; unmatched bases: 11. Germline CDR1 and CDR2: SEHNR and FQNEAQ (reference sequence). The V and J genes are TRBV7-9 and TRBJ2-2; TRBD1 matches at 8 bases. This TCR was sampled from a female donor with breast cancer. Some clones in this sample may be carry-over from other donors' samples. The sequencing input was axillary lymph node tissue. In nucleotides, the CDR3 is TGTGCCAGCAGACAGGGGGACCAGGGGACTAACACCGGGGAGCTGTTTTTT. It codes for CASRQGDQGTNTGELFF.